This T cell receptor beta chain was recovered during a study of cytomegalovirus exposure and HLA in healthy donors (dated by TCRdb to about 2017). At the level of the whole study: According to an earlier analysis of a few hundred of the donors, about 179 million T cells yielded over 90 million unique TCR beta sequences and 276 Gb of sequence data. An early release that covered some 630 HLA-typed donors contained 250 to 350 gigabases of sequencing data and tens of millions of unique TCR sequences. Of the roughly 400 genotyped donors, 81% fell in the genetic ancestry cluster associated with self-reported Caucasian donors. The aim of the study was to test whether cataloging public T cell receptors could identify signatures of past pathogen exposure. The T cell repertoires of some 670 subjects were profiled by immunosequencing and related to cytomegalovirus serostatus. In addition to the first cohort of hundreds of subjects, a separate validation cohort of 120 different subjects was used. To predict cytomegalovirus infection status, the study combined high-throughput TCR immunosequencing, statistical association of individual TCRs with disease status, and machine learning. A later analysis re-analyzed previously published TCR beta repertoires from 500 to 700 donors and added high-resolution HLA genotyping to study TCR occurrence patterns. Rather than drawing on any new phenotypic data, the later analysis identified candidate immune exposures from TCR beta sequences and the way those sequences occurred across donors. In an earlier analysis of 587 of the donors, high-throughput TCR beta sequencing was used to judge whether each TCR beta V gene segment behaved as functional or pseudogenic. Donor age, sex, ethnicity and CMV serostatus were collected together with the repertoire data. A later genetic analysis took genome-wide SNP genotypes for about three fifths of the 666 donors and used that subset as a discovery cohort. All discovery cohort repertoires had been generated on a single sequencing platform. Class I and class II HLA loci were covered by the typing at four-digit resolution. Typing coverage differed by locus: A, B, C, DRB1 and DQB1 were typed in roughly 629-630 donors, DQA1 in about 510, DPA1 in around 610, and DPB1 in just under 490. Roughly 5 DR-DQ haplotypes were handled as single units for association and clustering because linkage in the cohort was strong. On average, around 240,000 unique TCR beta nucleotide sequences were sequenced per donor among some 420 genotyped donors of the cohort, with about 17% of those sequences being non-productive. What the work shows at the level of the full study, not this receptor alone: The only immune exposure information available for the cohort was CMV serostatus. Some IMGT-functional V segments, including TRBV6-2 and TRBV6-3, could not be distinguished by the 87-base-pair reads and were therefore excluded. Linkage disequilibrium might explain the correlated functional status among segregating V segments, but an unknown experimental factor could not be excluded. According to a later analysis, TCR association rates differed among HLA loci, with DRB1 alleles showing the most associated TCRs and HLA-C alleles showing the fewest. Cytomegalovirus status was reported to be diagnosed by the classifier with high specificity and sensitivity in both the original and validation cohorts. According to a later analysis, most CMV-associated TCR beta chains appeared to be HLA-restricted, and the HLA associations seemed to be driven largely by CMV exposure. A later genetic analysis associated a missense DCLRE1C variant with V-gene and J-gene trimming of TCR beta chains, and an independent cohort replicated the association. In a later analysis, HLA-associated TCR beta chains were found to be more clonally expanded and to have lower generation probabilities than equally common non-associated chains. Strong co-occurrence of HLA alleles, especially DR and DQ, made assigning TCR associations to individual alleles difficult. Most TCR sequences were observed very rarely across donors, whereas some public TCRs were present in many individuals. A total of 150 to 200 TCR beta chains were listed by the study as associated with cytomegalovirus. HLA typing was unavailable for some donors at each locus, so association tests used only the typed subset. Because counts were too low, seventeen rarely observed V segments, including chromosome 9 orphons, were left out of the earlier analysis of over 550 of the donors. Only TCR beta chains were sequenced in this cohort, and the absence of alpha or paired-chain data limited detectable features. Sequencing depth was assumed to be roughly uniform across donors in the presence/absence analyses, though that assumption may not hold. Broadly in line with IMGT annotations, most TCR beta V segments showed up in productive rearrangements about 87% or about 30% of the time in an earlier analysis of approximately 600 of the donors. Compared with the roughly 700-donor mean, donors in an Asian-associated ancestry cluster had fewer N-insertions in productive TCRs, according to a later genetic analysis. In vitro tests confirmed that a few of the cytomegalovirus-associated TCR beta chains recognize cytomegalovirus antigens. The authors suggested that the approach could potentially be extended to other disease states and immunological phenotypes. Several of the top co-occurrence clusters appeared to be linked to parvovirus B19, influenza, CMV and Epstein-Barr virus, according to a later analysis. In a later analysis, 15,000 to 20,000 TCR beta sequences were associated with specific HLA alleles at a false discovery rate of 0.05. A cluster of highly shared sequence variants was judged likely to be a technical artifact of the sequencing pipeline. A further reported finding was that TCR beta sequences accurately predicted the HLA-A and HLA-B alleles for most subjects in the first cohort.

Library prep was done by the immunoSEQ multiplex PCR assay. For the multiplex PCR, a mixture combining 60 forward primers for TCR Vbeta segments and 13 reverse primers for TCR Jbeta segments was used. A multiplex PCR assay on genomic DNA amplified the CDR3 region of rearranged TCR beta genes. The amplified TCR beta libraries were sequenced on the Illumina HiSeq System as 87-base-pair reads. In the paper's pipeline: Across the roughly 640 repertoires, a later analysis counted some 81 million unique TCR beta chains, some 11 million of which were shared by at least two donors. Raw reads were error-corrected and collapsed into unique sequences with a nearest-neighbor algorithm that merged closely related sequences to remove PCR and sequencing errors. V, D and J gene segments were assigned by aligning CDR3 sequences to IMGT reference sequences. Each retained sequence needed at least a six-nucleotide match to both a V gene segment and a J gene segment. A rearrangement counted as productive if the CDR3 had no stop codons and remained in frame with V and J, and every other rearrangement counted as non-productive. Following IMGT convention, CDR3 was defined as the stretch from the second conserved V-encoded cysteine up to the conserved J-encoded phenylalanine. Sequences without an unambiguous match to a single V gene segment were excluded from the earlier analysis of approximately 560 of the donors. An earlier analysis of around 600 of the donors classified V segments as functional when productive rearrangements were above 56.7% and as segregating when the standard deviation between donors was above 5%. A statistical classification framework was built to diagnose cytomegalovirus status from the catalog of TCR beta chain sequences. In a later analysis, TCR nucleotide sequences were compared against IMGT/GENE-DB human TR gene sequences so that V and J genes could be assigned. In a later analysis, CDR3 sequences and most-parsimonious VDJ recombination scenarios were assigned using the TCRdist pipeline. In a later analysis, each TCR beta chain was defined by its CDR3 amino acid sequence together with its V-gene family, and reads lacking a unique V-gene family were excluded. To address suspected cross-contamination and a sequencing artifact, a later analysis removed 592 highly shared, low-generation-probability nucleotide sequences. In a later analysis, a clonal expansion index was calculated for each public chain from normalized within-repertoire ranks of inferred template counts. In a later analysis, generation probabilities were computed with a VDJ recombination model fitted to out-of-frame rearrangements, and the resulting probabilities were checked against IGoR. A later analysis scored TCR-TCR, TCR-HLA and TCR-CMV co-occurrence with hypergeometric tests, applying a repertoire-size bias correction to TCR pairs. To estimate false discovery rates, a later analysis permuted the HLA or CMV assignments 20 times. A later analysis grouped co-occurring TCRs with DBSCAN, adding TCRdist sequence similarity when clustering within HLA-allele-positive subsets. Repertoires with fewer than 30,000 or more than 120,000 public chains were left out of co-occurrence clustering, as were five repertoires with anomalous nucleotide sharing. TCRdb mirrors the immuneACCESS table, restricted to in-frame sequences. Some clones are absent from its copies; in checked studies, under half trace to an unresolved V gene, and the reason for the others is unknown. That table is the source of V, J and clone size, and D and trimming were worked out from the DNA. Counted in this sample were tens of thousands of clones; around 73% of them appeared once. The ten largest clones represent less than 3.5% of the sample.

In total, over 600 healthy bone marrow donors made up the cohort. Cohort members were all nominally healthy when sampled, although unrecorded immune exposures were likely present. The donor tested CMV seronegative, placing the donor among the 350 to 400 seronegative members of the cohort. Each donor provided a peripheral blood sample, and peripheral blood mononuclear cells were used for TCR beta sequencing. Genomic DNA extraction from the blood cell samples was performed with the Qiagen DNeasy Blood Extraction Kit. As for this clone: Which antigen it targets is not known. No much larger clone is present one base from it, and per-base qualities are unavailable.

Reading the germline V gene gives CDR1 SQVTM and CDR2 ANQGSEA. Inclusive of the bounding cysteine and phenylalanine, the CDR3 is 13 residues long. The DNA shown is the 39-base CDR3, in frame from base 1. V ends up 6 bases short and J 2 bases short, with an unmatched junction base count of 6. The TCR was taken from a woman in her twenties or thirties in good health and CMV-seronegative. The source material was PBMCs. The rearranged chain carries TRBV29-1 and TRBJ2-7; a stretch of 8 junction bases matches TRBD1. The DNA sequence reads TGCAGCGTCACCGGGACAGGAGCCTACGAGCAGTACTTC. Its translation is CSVTGTGAYEQYF.